Listed below are T cell receptor beta chains from one sample, sequenced in a study of T cells in Graves' hyperthyroidism and ophthalmopathy. Each CDR3 protein is one row after TCRdb ran MiXCR on the multiplex PCR reads. This sample has about 760,000 distinct CDR3 sequences, with about a third found just once. Sequenced input: blood. Source of these receptors: a woman in her forties with Graves' hyperthyroidism. Both conserved end residues are part of each CDR3. The D gene is left open where the match is weak. The size of a clone is reported for some rows only, either as once, few or many, or as a class for expanded clones.

J gene: TRBJ2-2
CDR3 length: 15
V gene: TRBV5-1
D gene: NA
clone size: NA
CDR3 DNA: TGCGCCAGCAGCTTATTACAGGGTTCGTCCGGGGAGCTGTTTTTT
CDR3 protein: CASSLLQGSSGELFF

J gene: TRBJ1-1
CDR3 length: 14
V gene: TRBV4-3
D gene: NA
clone size: NA
CDR3 DNA: TGCGCCAGCAGCCAAGAGGCCGGGACACGTGAAGCTTTCTTT
CDR3 protein: CASSQEAGTREAFF

J gene: TRBJ2-7
CDR3 length: 12
V gene: TRBV12-5
D gene: NA
clone size: NA
CDR3 DNA: TGTGCTAGCTCAGGGCCCGACTACGAGCAGTACTTC
CDR3 protein: CASSGPDYEQYF

J gene: TRBJ1-1
CDR3 length: 15
V gene: TRBV4-3
D gene: NA
clone size: NA
CDR3 DNA: TGCGCCAGCAGCCAAGTACCAGGGCAGAACACTGAAGCTTTCTTT
CDR3 protein: CASSQVPGQNTEAFF

J gene: TRBJ1-1
CDR3 length: 12
V gene: TRBV9
D gene: NA
clone size: NA
CDR3 DNA: TGTGCCAGCAGCAAAGAAAACGGTGAAGCTTTCTTT
CDR3 protein: CASSKENGEAFF

J gene: TRBJ2-7
CDR3 length: 13
V gene: TRBV3-1
D gene: NA
clone size: NA
CDR3 DNA: TGTGCCAGCAGCCAAATTGACAGGTTAGAGCAGTACTTC
CDR3 protein: CASSQIDRLEQYF

J gene: TRBJ2-2
CDR3 length: 16
V gene: TRBV7-2
D gene: TRBD2
clone size: few
CDR3 DNA: TGTGCCAGCAGTTACGAGGCGGGGGAGGACACCGGGGAGCTGTTTTTT
CDR3 protein: CASSYEAGEDTGELFF

J gene: TRBJ1-1
CDR3 length: 14
V gene: TRBV12-3/TRBV12-4
D gene: NA
clone size: many
CDR3 DNA: TGTGCCAGCACCTTGGGCCAGGGCGGCACTGAAGCTTTCTTT
CDR3 protein: CASTLGQGGTEAFF

J gene: TRBJ1-6
CDR3 length: 14
V gene: TRBV20-1
D gene: NA
clone size: many
CDR3 DNA: TGCAGTGCCTTCGTTGCGGGTTTCGGTTCACCCCTCCACTTT
CDR3 protein: CSAFVAGFGSPLHF

J gene: TRBJ1-4
CDR3 length: 16
V gene: TRBV4-3
D gene: TRBD1
clone size: few
CDR3 DNA: TGCGCCAGCAGCCAAGCTGAGACAGGGATGCGAGAAAAACTGTTTTTT
CDR3 protein: CASSQAETGMREKLFF

J gene: TRBJ1-2
CDR3 length: 15
V gene: TRBV2
D gene: TRBD1
clone size: NA
CDR3 DNA: TGTGCCAGCAGTGAACAACAGGGACAGGATGGGGGCTACACCTTC
CDR3 protein: CASSEQQGQDGGYTF

J gene: TRBJ2-7
CDR3 length: 13
V gene: TRBV5-1
D gene: NA
clone size: many
CDR3 DNA: TGCGCCAGCGGTCAGGACGTTACTTACGAGCAGTACTTC
CDR3 protein: CASGQDVTYEQYF

J gene: TRBJ2-5
CDR3 length: 14
V gene: TRBV12-3/TRBV12-4
D gene: NA
clone size: NA
CDR3 DNA: TGTGCCAGCAGTTTAACAGCCTCCCAAGAGACCCAGTACTTC
CDR3 protein: CASSLTASQETQYF

J gene: TRBJ1-5
CDR3 length: 15
V gene: TRBV6-1
D gene: NA
clone size: NA
CDR3 DNA: TGTGCCAGCAGTGAAGTTTCAGTTGGCAATCAGCCCCAGCATTTT
CDR3 protein: CASSEVSVGNQPQHF

J gene: TRBJ2-2
CDR3 length: 14
V gene: TRBV20-1
D gene: TRBD1
clone size: NA
CDR3 DNA: TGCAGTGCTAGAAAGGACAGGGTAGCCGGGGAGCTGTTTTTT
CDR3 protein: CSARKDRVAGELFF

J gene: TRBJ1-2
CDR3 length: 15
V gene: TRBV7-9
D gene: NA
clone size: many
CDR3 DNA: TGTGCCAGCAGCCCTCGCCGGGACGTGGGGGATGGCTACACCTTC
CDR3 protein: CASSPRRDVGDGYTF

J gene: TRBJ1-1
CDR3 length: 14
V gene: TRBV6-5
D gene: NA
clone size: few
CDR3 DNA: TGTGCCAGCAGCCACGACCCAGGGAACACTGAAGCTTTCTTT
CDR3 protein: CASSHDPGNTEAFF

J gene: TRBJ2-2
CDR3 length: 14
V gene: TRBV19
D gene: NA
clone size: NA
CDR3 DNA: TGTGCCAGTAGTATGTCGGGACTCCCCGGGGAGCTGTTTTTT
CDR3 protein: CASSMSGLPGELFF

J gene: TRBJ1-2
CDR3 length: 15
V gene: TRBV5-1
D gene: NA
clone size: NA
CDR3 DNA: TGCGCCAGCAGCTACATCTCCGGGGGCGAAGCTGGCTACACCTTC
CDR3 protein: CASSYISGGEAGYTF

J gene: TRBJ1-5
CDR3 length: 13
V gene: TRBV10-3
D gene: TRBD1
clone size: many
CDR3 DNA: TGTGCCATCAGTACAGGGGTGACGGGGCCCCAGCATTTT
CDR3 protein: CAISTGVTGPQHF

J gene: TRBJ1-1
CDR3 length: 13
V gene: TRBV6-4
D gene: NA
clone size: many
CDR3 DNA: TGTGCCAGCAGTGCCCTGGGGGGCACTGAAGCTTTCTTT
CDR3 protein: CASSALGGTEAFF

J gene: TRBJ2-7
CDR3 length: 14
V gene: TRBV5-1
D gene: TRBD1
clone size: few
CDR3 DNA: TGCGCCAGCAGCCAACAGGGGGCTGGGTACGAGCAGTACTTC
CDR3 protein: CASSQQGAGYEQYF

J gene: TRBJ1-1
CDR3 length: 13
V gene: TRBV10-2
D gene: NA
clone size: NA
CDR3 DNA: TGTGCCAGCTCACCTACACGGACCACTGAAGCTTTCTTT
CDR3 protein: CASSPTRTTEAFF

J gene: TRBJ1-2
CDR3 length: 15
V gene: TRBV5-5
D gene: TRBD1
clone size: NA
CDR3 DNA: TGTGCCAGCAGTTTTCCCCAGGGGGTGAGCTATGGCTACACCTTC
CDR3 protein: CASSFPQGVSYGYTF

J gene: TRBJ2-5
CDR3 length: 13
V gene: TRBV7-2
D gene: TRBD1
clone size: many
CDR3 DNA: TGTGCCAGCAGCCCGGACAGGGTCGAGACCCAGTACTTC
CDR3 protein: CASSPDRVETQYF

J gene: TRBJ1-3
CDR3 length: 13
V gene: TRBV2
D gene: NA
clone size: few
CDR3 DNA: TGTGCCCGAAGGGCGAACTCTGGAAACACCATATATTTT
CDR3 protein: CARRANSGNTIYF

J gene: TRBJ2-3
CDR3 length: 16
V gene: TRBV7-9
D gene: TRBD2
clone size: few
CDR3 DNA: TGTGCCAGCAGCTCGCCGGGACTAGGAGCCTCAGATACGCAGTATTTT
CDR3 protein: CASSSPGLGASDTQYF

J gene: TRBJ2-5
CDR3 length: 17
V gene: TRBV9
D gene: TRBD2
clone size: NA
CDR3 DNA: TGTGCCAGCAGCGTAGCTCTAGCGGGGGGCTCCCAAGAGACCCAGTACTTC
CDR3 protein: CASSVALAGGSQETQYF

J gene: TRBJ1-5
CDR3 length: 13
V gene: TRBV7-3
D gene: NA
clone size: NA
CDR3 DNA: TGTGCCAGCAGCCAAGACAGTGCTCAGCCCCAGCATTTT
CDR3 protein: CASSQDSAQPQHF

J gene: TRBJ2-7
CDR3 length: 15
V gene: TRBV7-9
D gene: NA
clone size: many
CDR3 DNA: TGTGCCAGCAGCTTATCGGCCGGAGGGGGCTACGAGCAGTACTTC
CDR3 protein: CASSLSAGGGYEQYF

J gene: TRBJ1-2
CDR3 length: 14
V gene: TRBV7-2
D gene: NA
clone size: many
CDR3 DNA: TGTGCCAGCAGCTTAGCGGGCGGGGTGTATGGCTACACCTTC
CDR3 protein: CASSLAGGVYGYTF

J gene: TRBJ2-6
CDR3 length: 11
V gene: TRBV7-2
D gene: NA
clone size: many
CDR3 DNA: TGTGCCACCCGCCGGGCCAACGTCCTGACTTTC
CDR3 protein: CATRRANVLTF

J gene: TRBJ1-5
CDR3 length: 15
V gene: TRBV4-3
D gene: NA
clone size: many
CDR3 DNA: TGCGCCAGCAGCCAAGACGGGCAGGCCAATCAGCCCCAGCATTTT
CDR3 protein: CASSQDGQANQPQHF

J gene: TRBJ2-5
CDR3 length: 17
V gene: TRBV7-2
D gene: NA
clone size: many
CDR3 DNA: TGTGCCAGCAGCTTAGGAGGGTTGGTCCGGGATCAAGAGACCCAGTACTTC
CDR3 protein: CASSLGGLVRDQETQYF

J gene: TRBJ1-2
CDR3 length: 14
V gene: TRBV10-3
D gene: NA
clone size: many
CDR3 DNA: TGTGCCACCCTTAGGGGTCCGAACGACGGTGGCTACACCTTC
CDR3 protein: CATLRGPNDGGYTF

J gene: TRBJ1-3
CDR3 length: 16
V gene: TRBV5-1
D gene: NA
clone size: few
CDR3 DNA: TGCGCCAGCAGCTTCTGGGCAGCCTCCTCTGGAAACACCATATATTTT
CDR3 protein: CASSFWAASSGNTIYF

J gene: TRBJ1-2
CDR3 length: 13
V gene: TRBV14
D gene: NA
clone size: many
CDR3 DNA: TGTGCCAGCAGCCAAGATTGGGGCTATGGCTACACCTTC
CDR3 protein: CASSQDWGYGYTF

J gene: TRBJ1-1
CDR3 length: 12
V gene: TRBV6-6
D gene: TRBD1
clone size: NA
CDR3 DNA: TGTGCCAGCAGTTACAGTGGGACAGGGTCTTTCTTT
CDR3 protein: CASSYSGTGSFF

J gene: TRBJ2-7
CDR3 length: 13
V gene: TRBV5-1
D gene: NA
clone size: few
CDR3 DNA: TGCGCCAGCAGCTTGGGGTGGACGAGGGAGCAGTACTTC
CDR3 protein: CASSLGWTREQYF

J gene: TRBJ1-4
CDR3 length: 16
V gene: TRBV25-1
D gene: NA
clone size: many
CDR3 DNA: TGTGCCAGCAGTGAAAGTTTGCTAGGGGCCGATGAAAAACTGTTTTTT
CDR3 protein: CASSESLLGADEKLFF

J gene: TRBJ1-2
CDR3 length: 14
V gene: TRBV6-5
D gene: NA
clone size: NA
CDR3 DNA: TGTGCCAGCAGTTGCGCAGGGGCCAACTATGGCTACACCTTC
CDR3 protein: CASSCAGANYGYTF

J gene: TRBJ2-7
CDR3 length: 15
V gene: TRBV13
D gene: NA
clone size: many
CDR3 DNA: TGTGCCAGCAGCCCAGGGCAGGGGTCTACCTACGAGCAGTACTTC
CDR3 protein: CASSPGQGSTYEQYF

J gene: TRBJ1-5
CDR3 length: 13
V gene: TRBV2
D gene: NA
clone size: few
CDR3 DNA: TGTGCCAGCAGTGAGGAATCCGGACAGCCCCAGCATTTT
CDR3 protein: CASSEESGQPQHF